This TCR beta chain was identified during a study of T cell responses to AZD1222 COVID-19 vaccine. Study-level results: Spike was spanned by vaccine-associated CD4 TCRs, which were dominant at 160-218 and 743-854. The donor group comprised mostly white British people and more females; the analysis possibly underestimated clonal diversity. Researchers took repertoire samples only after the peak T cell response had come.

On this clone itself: Its specificity is not known.

Assay used: immunoSEQ multiplex PCR; TCRdb lists only in-frame clones, some missing. The repertoire includes around 100,000 clones, more than 70% of them detected once, and around 3.8% sits in the top ten. The CDR3 runs to 16 residues. Trimming took off 5 bases at V and 10 bases at J, with 21 bases between the two ends. CDR1 SGHAT and CDR2 FQNNGV come from the germline V gene. The chain recombines TRBV11-2 with TRBJ1-6; perhaps TRBD1 as D (5 bases). Sequences were derived from peripheral blood, sampled on day 0 of MenACWY control vaccination. The sequence was collected from an adult in good health. CDR3 residues: CASSPGLYEERSPLHF. Written as DNA, the CDR3 is TGTGCCAGCAGCCCGGGACTGTATGAGGAGAGGTCACCCCTCCACTTT.